This T cell receptor (beta chain) is from a study of T cells in tuberculosis. This clone was seen only once. Sequencing of TCR-alpha and TCR-beta chains was unpaired. The method was immunoSEQ multiplex PCR; TCRdb's version includes in-frame clones alone and lacks a portion of them. The table includes around 50,000 clones, approximately 86% detected once. Deletions cut 3 bases from V and 6 bases from J, with 18 bases between. Germline values: CDR1 GTSNPN, CDR2 SVGIG (reference sequence). CDR3 length: 15 residues. Sorting used thawed, overnight-rested PBMC stained with anti-CD3, a viability dye and GMM-loaded CD1B tetramer. C32 glucose monomycolate from Rhodococcus equi was loaded onto the CD1B tetramers. Tetramer-sorted PBMC had been CD14 monocyte-depleted before freezing.

This receptor was identified in an adult woman with latent tuberculosis. The chain couples TRBV30 to TRBJ1-5; D is unclear. The sample was CD1b-GMM tetramer-negative cells sorted from PBMCs. The CDR3 loop reads CAWSAPWARSQPQHF. In DNA, the CDR3 is TGTGCCTGGAGCGCTCCTTGGGCGAGAAGTCAGCCCCAGCATTTT.